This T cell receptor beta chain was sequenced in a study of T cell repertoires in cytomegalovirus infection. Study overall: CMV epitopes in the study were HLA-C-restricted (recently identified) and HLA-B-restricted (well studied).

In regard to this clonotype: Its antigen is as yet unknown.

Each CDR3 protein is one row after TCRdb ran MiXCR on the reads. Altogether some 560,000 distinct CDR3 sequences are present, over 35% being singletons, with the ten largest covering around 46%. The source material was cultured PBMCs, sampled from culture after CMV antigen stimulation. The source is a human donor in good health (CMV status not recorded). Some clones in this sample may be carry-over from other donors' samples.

DNA of the CDR3: TGCAGTGCTAGACCTAGCTCCTACAATGAGCAGTTCTTC. Translating it yields CSARPSSYNEQFF. The genes are TRBV20-1 and TRBJ2-1; D not certain. Germline V CDR1 and CDR2: DFQATT, SNEGSKA (reference sequence). CDR3 length equals 13 residues. Trimming pared 2 bases from V and 0 bases from J, leaving 5 bases between.